Described below is a single T cell receptor beta chain sequence and its context. No antigen is known for it. Germline CDR1 reads LNHDA; CDR2 reads SQIVND (reference sequence). V shed 5 bases and J shed 3 bases, with 11 bases lying between them. This CDR3 region has 14 residues. The data stem from a study of T cells in localized non-small cell lung cancer. Study-level results: It was uninvolved adjacent lung that showed the highest T cell clonality, exceeding tumor. Sequencing, confined to only one tumor region, leaves heterogeneity possible. Adjacent lung was found to contain a median approximately 50 of the top 100 tumor clones. Greater blood T cell density accompanied longer overall survival.

The method was immunoSEQ multiplex PCR; TCRdb's version includes in-frame clones alone and lacks a portion of them. The table lists 45,000 to 65,000 clones, roughly 90% of them singletons. This sample comprised peripheral blood, obtained before any cancer treatment. The chain combines TRBV19 with TRBJ2-4; possible D gene TRBD2, 6 bases. This sequence originates from a man aged 40 to 75 with stage I squamous cell lung carcinoma. The CDR3 sequence: CASSYWTNKNIQYF. DNA for the CDR3: TGTGCCAGTAGTTATTGGACTAACAAAAACATTCAGTACTTC.